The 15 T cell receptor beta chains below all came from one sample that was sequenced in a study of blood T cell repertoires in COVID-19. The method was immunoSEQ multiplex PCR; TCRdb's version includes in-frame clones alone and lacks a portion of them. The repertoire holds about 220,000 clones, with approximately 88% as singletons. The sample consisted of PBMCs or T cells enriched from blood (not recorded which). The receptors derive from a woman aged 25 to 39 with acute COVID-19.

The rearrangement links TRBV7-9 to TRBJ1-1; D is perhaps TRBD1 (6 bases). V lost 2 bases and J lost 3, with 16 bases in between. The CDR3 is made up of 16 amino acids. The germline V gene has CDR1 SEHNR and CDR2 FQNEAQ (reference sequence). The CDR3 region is CASSLPSTGWDTEAFF. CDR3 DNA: TGTGCCAGCAGCTTACCCTCTACAGGGTGGGACACTGAAGCTTTCTTT. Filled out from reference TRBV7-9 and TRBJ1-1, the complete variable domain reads DTGVSQNPRHKITKRGQNVTFRCDPISEHNRLYWYRQTLGQGPEFLTYFQNEAQLEKSRLLSDRFSAERPKGSFSTLEIQRTEQGDSAMYLCASSLPSTGWDTEAFFGQGTRLTVV.

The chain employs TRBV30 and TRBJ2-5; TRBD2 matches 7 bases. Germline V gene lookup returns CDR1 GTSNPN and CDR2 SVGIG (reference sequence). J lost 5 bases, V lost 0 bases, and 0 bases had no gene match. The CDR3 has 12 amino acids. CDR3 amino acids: CAWSVGGETQYF. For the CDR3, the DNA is TGTGCCTGGAGTGTCGGGGGGGAGACCCAGTACTTC.

CDR3 loop: CASSFGEEGSGNTIYF. In DNA form, the CDR3 reads TGTGCCAGCAGCTTCGGGGAGGAAGGCTCTGGAAACACCATATATTTT. This sequence joins TRBV7-2 and TRBJ1-3; D unresolved. Germline assignment: CDR1 SGHTA and CDR2 FQGNSA. V lost 3 bases, J lost 0 bases, and 12 bases lay in between. This CDR3 comprises 16 residues. Complete variable domain (other parts from reference TRBV7-2 and TRBJ1-3): GAGVSQSPSNKVTEKGKDVELRCDPISGHTALYWYRQSLGQGLEFLIYFQGNSAPDKSGLPSDRFSAERTGGSVSTLTIQRTQQEDSAVYLCASSFGEEGSGNTIYFGEGSWLTVV.

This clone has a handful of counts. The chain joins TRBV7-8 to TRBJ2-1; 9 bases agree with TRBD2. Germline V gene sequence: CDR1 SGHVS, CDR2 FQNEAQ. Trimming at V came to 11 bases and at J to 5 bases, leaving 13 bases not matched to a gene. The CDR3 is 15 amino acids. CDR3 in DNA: TGTGCCTCCCTAGCTGGGACTAGCCTTAACAATGAGCAGTTCTTC. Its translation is CASLAGTSLNNEQFF.

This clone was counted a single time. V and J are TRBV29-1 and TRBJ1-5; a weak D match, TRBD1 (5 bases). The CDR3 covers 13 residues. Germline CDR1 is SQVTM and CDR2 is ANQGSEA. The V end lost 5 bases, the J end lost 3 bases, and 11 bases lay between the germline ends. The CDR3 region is CSVRTGSNQPQHF. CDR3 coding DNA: TGCAGCGTTAGAACAGGATCCAATCAGCCCCAGCATTTT. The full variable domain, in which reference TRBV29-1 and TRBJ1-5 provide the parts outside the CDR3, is SAVISQKPSRDICQRGTSLTIQCQVDSQVTMMFWYRQQPGQSLTLIATANQGSEATYESGFVIDKFPISRPNLTFSTLTVSNMSPEDSSIYLCSVRTGSNQPQHFGDGTRLSIL.

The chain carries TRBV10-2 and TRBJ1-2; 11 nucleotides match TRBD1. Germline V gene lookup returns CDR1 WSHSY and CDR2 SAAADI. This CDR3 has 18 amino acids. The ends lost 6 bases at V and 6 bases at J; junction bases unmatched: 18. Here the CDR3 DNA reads TGCGCCAGCAGGGACAGGGGGCGCCCCCTGTCCGATTTTGATGGCTACACCTTC. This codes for CASRDRGRPLSDFDGYTF.

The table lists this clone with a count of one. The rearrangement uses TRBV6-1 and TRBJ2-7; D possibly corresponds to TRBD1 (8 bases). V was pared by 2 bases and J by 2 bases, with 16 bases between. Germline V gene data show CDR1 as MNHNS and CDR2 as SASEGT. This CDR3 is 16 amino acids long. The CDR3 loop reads CASSEQGAGVPYEQYF. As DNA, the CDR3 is TGTGCCAGCAGTGAACAGGGGGCGGGGGTTCCCTACGAGCAGTACTTC.

CDR3 sequence: CASSSQGAYNTEAFF. In nucleotides, the CDR3 is TGCGCCAGCAGCTCCCAGGGGGCTTACAACACTGAAGCTTTCTTT. V usage is TRBV4-3 and J usage is TRBJ1-1; 8 bases map to TRBD1. The CDR3 runs to 15 residues. Germline V gene sequence: CDR1 LGHNA, CDR2 YSLEER. The J segment lost 2 bases and the V segment lost 5 bases, leaving 7 bases of the junction unmatched.

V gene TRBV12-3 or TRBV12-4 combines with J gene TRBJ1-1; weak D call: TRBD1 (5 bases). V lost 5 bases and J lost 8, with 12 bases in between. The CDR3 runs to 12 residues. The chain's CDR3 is CASSPGTAEAFF. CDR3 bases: TGTGCCAGCAGTCCTGGGACTGCAGAAGCTTTCTTT.

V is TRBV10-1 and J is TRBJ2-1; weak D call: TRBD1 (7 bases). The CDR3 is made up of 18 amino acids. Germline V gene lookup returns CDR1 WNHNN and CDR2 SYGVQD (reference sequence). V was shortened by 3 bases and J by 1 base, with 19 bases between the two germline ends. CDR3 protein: CASSESGDSAFSYNEQFF. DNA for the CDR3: TGCGCCAGCAGTGAATCGGGGGACAGCGCCTTTTCCTACAATGAGCAGTTCTTC.

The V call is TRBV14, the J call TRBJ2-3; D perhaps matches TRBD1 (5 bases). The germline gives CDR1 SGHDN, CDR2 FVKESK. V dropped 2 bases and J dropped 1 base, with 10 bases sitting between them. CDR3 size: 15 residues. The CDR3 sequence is CASSQNLQGTDTQYF. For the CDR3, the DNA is TGTGCCAGCAGCCAAAACCTACAGGGCACAGATACGCAGTATTTT.

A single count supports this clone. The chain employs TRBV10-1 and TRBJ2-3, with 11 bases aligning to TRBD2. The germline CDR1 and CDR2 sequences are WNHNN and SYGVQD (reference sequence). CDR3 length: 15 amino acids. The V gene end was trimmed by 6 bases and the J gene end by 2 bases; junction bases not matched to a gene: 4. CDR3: CASSSSGGPTDTQYF. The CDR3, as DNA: TGCGCCAGCAGCTCTAGCGGGGGGCCCACAGATACGCAGTATTTT.

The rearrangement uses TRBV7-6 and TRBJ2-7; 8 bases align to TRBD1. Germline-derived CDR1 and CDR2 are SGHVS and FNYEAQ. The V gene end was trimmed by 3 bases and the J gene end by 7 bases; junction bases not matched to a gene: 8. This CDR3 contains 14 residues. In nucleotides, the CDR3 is TGTGCCAGCAGCTTCGATACAGGGGGAGGAGAGCAGTACTTC. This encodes CASSFDTGGGEQYF.

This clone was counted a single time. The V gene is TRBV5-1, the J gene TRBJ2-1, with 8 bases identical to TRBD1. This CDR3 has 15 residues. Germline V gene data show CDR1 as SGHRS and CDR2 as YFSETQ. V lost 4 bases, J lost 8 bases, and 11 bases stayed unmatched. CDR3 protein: CASSVGQGGLDEQFF. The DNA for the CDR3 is TGCGCCAGCAGCGTAGGACAGGGTGGCCTCGATGAGCAGTTCTTC.

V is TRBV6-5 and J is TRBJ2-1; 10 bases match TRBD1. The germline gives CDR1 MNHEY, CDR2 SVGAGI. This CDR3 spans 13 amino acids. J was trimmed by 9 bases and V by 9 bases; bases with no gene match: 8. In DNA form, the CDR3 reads TGTGCCAGTAAGGGACAGGGGAACGGTGAGCAGTTCTTC. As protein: CASKGQGNGEQFF.